In this sample, the clone carrying this TCR beta chain turned up a few times. Its target is not known. Genomic DNA was employed as the template in profiling TCR beta VDJ and CDR3. Each CDR3 protein gets one entry after TCRdb re-called the reads with MiXCR. This sample has hundreds of thousands of distinct CDR3 sequences, with 56% found just once. The sample belongs to a study of CD8+CD57+ T cells in acquired aplastic anemia. Across the study: The sorted CD4+ and CD8+ cells yielded an average around 3.2 ug of DNA. Overall study findings and caveats: Patients had roughly 31 CD8+ CDR3 sequences in common with controls (the shared set). Controls and patients did not differ significantly in CD8+ Simpson's diversity.

The TCR was taken from a human donor with severe aplastic anemia or a healthy control (not recorded which). Input material: sorted CD4+, CD8+, or CD8+CD57+ T cells (not recorded which) from PBMCs.

CDR3 protein: CATGELFF. CDR3 DNA: TGTGCCACCGGGGAGCTGTTTTTT. This chain connects TRBV7-9 to TRBJ2-2; no clear D gene. Deletions cut 10 bases from V and 6 bases from J, with 0 bases between. The CDR3 consists of 8 residues. CDR1 SEHNR and CDR2 FQNEAQ come from the germline V gene (reference sequence). Combining the CDR3 with reference TRBV7-9 and TRBJ2-2 gives the whole variable domain DTGVSQNPRHKITKRGQNVTFRCDPISEHNRLYWYRQTLGQGPEFLTYFQNEAQLEKSRLLSDRFSAERPKGSFSTLEIQRTEQGDSAMYLCATGELFFGEGSRLTVL.